This TCR beta chain was identified during a study of blood T cell repertoires in COVID-19. Method: immunoSEQ multiplex PCR; TCRdb's copy keeps in-frame clones and lacks some. The data show 150,000 to 200,000 clones, with about 86% seen just once and 3.7% held by the top ten. This CDR3 spans 12 amino acids. Trimming cost V 4 bases and J 9 bases, with 10 bases left between them. Germline loops: CDR1 SNHLY, CDR2 FYNNEI. The gene calls are TRBV2 and TRBJ2-4; D call uncertain. The specimen was peripheral blood. This receptor was taken from a young man with active or convalescent COVID-19. Here the CDR3 DNA reads TGTGCCAGCAGTGCGTACTCCGGCATTCAGTACTTC. It specifies CASSAYSGIQYF.